The 22 T cell receptor beta chains in this list originate from one sample, sequenced in a study of blood T cell repertoires in COVID-19. The data were produced by immunoSEQ multiplex PCR, yet TCRdb's version contains in-frame clones alone and is incomplete. The data hold roughly 80,000 clones, with 65% to 85% observed a single time. The sample consisted of peripheral blood. These TCRs come from a man aged 70-80 years with active or convalescent COVID-19.

The DNA for the CDR3 is TGTGCCAGCAGCCCCAAGCGGGGAGAGGGTTTAGAGACCCAGTACTTC. Translation gives CASSPKRGEGLETQYF. The genes are TRBV7-9 and TRBJ2-5, with 7 bases that match TRBD2. This CDR3 region has 16 residues. CDR1 is SEHNR and CDR2 is FQNEAQ in the germline V gene (reference sequence). Trimming cost V 5 bases and J 4 bases; bases outside gene matches: 13.

To note about this clone: At one boundary the junction diverges from the germline segment, which might be a read error. The chain is built from TRBV6-1 and TRBJ2-2; D is perhaps TRBD1 (6 bases). Per the germline V gene, CDR1 is MNHNS and CDR2 is SASEGT. There are 14 residues in the CDR3. The CDR3 nucleotides are TGTGCCAGCAGTGATAGGGGGAACGCCGGGGAGCTGTTTTTT. Residues: CASSDRGNAGELFF.

V and J are TRBV27 and TRBJ1-6, with D perhaps TRBD1 (5 bases). Germline values: CDR1 MNHEY, CDR2 SMNVEV (reference sequence). V was shortened by 3 bases and J by 5 bases, with 20 bases between the two germline ends. The CDR3 spans 18 residues. CDR3 in amino acids: CASSFSIGTTAHNSPLHF. CDR3 nucleotides: TGTGCCAGCAGTTTCTCGATTGGTACGACAGCTCATAATTCACCCCTCCACTTT.

This clone was seen a few times. The chain joins TRBV27 to TRBJ2-7, with D perhaps matching TRBD2 (5 bases). The germline gives CDR1 MNHEY, CDR2 SMNVEV (reference sequence). With 3 bases removed from V and 2 bases from J, the gap between germline ends came to 11 bases. The CDR3 has 14 residues. Here the CDR3 reads CASSLGPGTYEQYF. The CDR3 DNA follows: TGTGCCAGCAGTTTGGGTCCGGGGACCTACGAGCAGTACTTC.

V usage is TRBV5-1 and J usage is TRBJ2-3, with TRBD2 identical over 12 bases. Germline V gene data show CDR1 as SGHRS and CDR2 as YFSETQ. Trimming removed 0 bases from V and 3 bases from J; junction bases left unmatched: 2. The CDR3 contains 16 residues. CDR3 loop: CASSLGLAGETDTQYF. The CDR3 DNA reads as TGCGCCAGCAGCTTGGGACTAGCGGGGGAGACAGATACGCAGTATTTT.

The chain has TRBV9 and TRBJ1-3; 9 positions match TRBD1. Germline V gene sequence: CDR1 SGDLS, CDR2 YYNGEE. The trim removed 0 bases at V and 4 bases at J, leaving 2 bases unmatched. CDR3 length equals 15 residues. CDR3 bases: TGTGCCAGCAGCGTAGGGGACAGGGAAGGAAACACCATATATTTT. Translation gives CASSVGDREGNTIYF.

This chain links TRBV6-5 with TRBJ2-1; the match to TRBD1 covers 9 bases. V was pared by 6 bases and J by 7 bases, with 7 bases of the junction left unmatched. This CDR3 has 14 amino acids. CDR1 is MNHEY, CDR2 SVGAGI, per germline. Here the CDR3 reads CASRGQGVWNEQFF. The CDR3 bases are TGTGCCAGCAGGGGACAGGGAGTGTGGAATGAGCAGTTCTTC.

The rearrangement uses TRBV6-1 and TRBJ1-4; TRBD1 might be the D (6 bases). Germline CDR1 reads MNHNS; CDR2 reads SASEGT. The CDR3 totals 16 residues. Trimming took off 2 bases at V and 2 bases at J, with 12 bases between the two ends. The CDR3 reads CASSENNRVTNEKLFF. CDR3 bases: TGTGCCAGCAGTGAAAACAACAGGGTCACTAATGAAAAACTGTTTTTT.

A single count supports this clone. V and J are TRBV2 and TRBJ2-3, with D perhaps matching TRBD1 (5 bases). The CDR3 is 12 amino acids. CDR1 and CDR2 from the germline V gene are SNHLY and FYNNEI. The V gene lost 6 bases and the J gene lost 2 bases, with 6 bases spanning the gap. The CDR3 coding sequence is TGTGCCAGCAGGGACAACACAGATACGCAGTATTTT. Translation gives CASRDNTDTQYF.

The chain uses TRBV3-1 (or the pseudogene TRBV3-2) and TRBJ2-2; 7 nucleotides line up with TRBD2. There are 12 residues in the CDR3. The germline CDR1 and CDR2 sequences are LGHDT and YNNKEL (reference sequence). The J segment lost 9 bases and the V segment lost 4 bases, leaving 2 bases of the junction unmatched. Written as DNA, the CDR3 is TGTGCCAGCAGCCGCGGGGGATGGGAGCTGTTTTTT. Amino acids: CASSRGGWELFF.

The V call is TRBV12-3 or TRBV12-4, the J call TRBJ1-4; D remains unclear. The V and J ends lost 3 bases and 10 bases respectively, with 12 bases between them. CDR3 length equals 13 residues. CDR3 DNA sequence: TGTGCCAGCAGTTTTCGTACCCTAGTAAAACTGTTTTTT. Protein sequence: CASSFRTLVKLFF.

This clone was found a few times. V and J are TRBV4-1 and TRBJ2-5, with D tentatively TRBD2 (5 bases). Trimming removed 0 bases from V and 9 bases from J, with 14 bases in between. The CDR3 runs 14 residues. Germline V lookup: CDR1 MGHRA, CDR2 YSYEKL. This chain's CDR3 is CASSQESRSRAQYF. For the CDR3, the DNA is TGCGCCAGCAGCCAAGAATCCCGGTCGAGGGCCCAGTACTTC.

This chain uses TRBV14 with TRBJ1-3; 10 positions match TRBD1. V dropped 3 bases and J dropped 3; count of bases not matched to a gene: 8. From germline, CDR1 is SGHDN and CDR2 FVKESK. The CDR3 consists of 17 residues. The CDR3 coding sequence is TGTGCCAGCAGCCAGATGGTGGGACAGGGGATTGGAAACACCATATATTTT. It encodes CASSQMVGQGIGNTIYF.

This chain joins TRBV28 and TRBJ2-5; TRBD2 matches 12 bases. CDR3 length: 14 residues. After removal of 10 bases from V and 4 bases from J, the junction contained 7 bases not matched to a gene. CDR1 is MDHEN and CDR2 is SYDVKM in the germline V gene. CDR3 DNA sequence: TGTGCCACCATGACTAGCGGGGGCCGAGAGACCCAGTACTTC. Protein: CATMTSGGRETQYF.

J is TRBJ2-5 and V is TRBV5-6; 9 positions agree with TRBD2. V dropped 7 bases and J dropped 1; count of bases not matched to a gene: 8. The CDR3 totals 15 residues. Germline V gene data show CDR1 as SGHDT and CDR2 as YYEEEE. CDR3 in amino acids: CASARRGGVQETQYF. The CDR3 DNA reads as TGTGCCAGCGCTCGACGCGGGGGGGTCCAAGAGACCCAGTACTTC.

V usage is TRBV10-1 and J usage is TRBJ2-5; D uncertain. Germline V gene sequence: CDR1 WNHNN, CDR2 SYGVQD (reference sequence). The CDR3 runs 12 residues. V lost 6 bases and J lost 2, with 7 bases in between. The CDR3, as DNA: TGCGCCAGCAGCCCGGGTCAAGAGACCCAGTACTTC. Amino acid sequence: CASSPGQETQYF.

The rearrangement uses TRBV10-3 and TRBJ2-2, with no clear D. V was trimmed by 4 bases and J by 8 bases, leaving 11 bases between them. Germline loops: CDR1 ENHRY, CDR2 SYGVKD. The CDR3 consists of 13 residues. The CDR3 DNA follows: TGTGCCATCAGTGGCCCCGAGCCGGGGGAGCTGTTTTTT. Amino acids: CAISGPEPGELFF.

This clone was seen only a few times. The chain combines TRBV9 with TRBJ1-4; no definite D call. Germline lookup yields CDR1 SGDLS and CDR2 YYNGEE. Trimming stripped 0 bases from V and 10 bases from J, with 10 bases between. There are 13 residues in the CDR3. The DNA of the CDR3 is TGTGCCAGCAGCGTAGGCTTTGAGGGAAAACTGTTTTTT. This translates into CASSVGFEGKLFF.

The chain is built from TRBV6-6 and TRBJ1-1; TRBD1 matches at 7 bases. Unmatched junction bases numbered 16, after V lost 8 bases and J lost 4 bases. Germline V gives CDR1 MNHNY, CDR2 SVGAGI (reference sequence). CDR3 size: 16 residues. This CDR3 is CASLVPRSTGLTEAFF. DNA of the CDR3: TGTGCCAGCTTAGTTCCCCGATCGACAGGGCTCACTGAAGCTTTCTTT.

The chain uses TRBV3-1 (or the pseudogene TRBV3-2) and TRBJ2-3, with 8 bases lining up with TRBD2. V lost 3 bases and J lost 5; bases outside the gene matches: 7. There are 15 residues in the CDR3. CDR1 is LGHDT, CDR2 YNNKEL, per germline (reference sequence). The CDR3 is CASSHSGGRGDTQYF. CDR3 coding DNA: TGTGCCAGCAGCCATTCGGGGGGGCGGGGAGATACGCAGTATTTT.

This clone was observed a few times. The chain is built from TRBV2 and TRBJ2-3, with 11 bases matching TRBD2. The CDR3 extends over 14 amino acids. The V gene end was trimmed by 8 bases and the J gene end by 5 bases; junction bases not matched to a gene: 6. Germline CDR1 is SNHLY and CDR2 is FYNNEI. CDR3 nucleotides: TGTGCCAGCGGGTTTAGCGGGGGGGTAGATACGCAGTATTTT. It codes for CASGFSGGVDTQYF.

The V and J genes are TRBV5-4 and TRBJ1-4; no clear D gene. V was trimmed by 0 bases and J by 1 base, leaving 4 bases between them. CDR1 is SGHNT and CDR2 is YYREEE in the germline V gene (reference sequence). CDR3 size: 14 residues. The CDR3 here is CASSLAGTNEKLFF. The CDR3, as DNA: TGTGCCAGCAGCTTGGCGGGAACTAATGAAAAACTGTTTTTT.